These T cell receptor beta chains were read from a single sample in a study of blood T cell repertoires in COVID-19. Generated by immunoSEQ multiplex PCR, the TCRdb table keeps only in-frame clones and is missing some. The data contain 150,000 to 200,000 clones, around 86% of them singletons. Sequencing was performed on peripheral blood. All receptors derive from a man between 70 and 80 years old with acute or convalescent COVID-19. Both conserved end residues are part of each CDR3. The order of the fields is clone size, V gene, D gene, J gene, CDR3 DNA, CDR3 protein. A D gene is named only where the DNA matches it firmly. Clone sizes are given selectively: once, few, many, or a class where the clone is expanded.

>NA|TRBV19|NA|TRBJ1-2
TGTGCCAGTAGACCCCCGGGATGGGGCTACACCTTC
CASRPPGWGYTF
>few|TRBV30|TRBD1|TRBJ1-2
TGTGCCTGGACTAAGTACAGGGGCGGCTACACCTTC
CAWTKYRGGYTF
>once|TRBV20-1|NA|TRBJ1-1
TGCAGTGCTAGTTCGGGAGAGTTGGCTTTCTTT
CSASSGELAFF
>NA|TRBV28|TRBD1|TRBJ1-2
TGTGCCAGCAGTTCGTCGGCAGGGGGTGTCGGGGGCTACACCTTC
CASSSSAGGVGGYTF
>NA|TRBV6-5|NA|TRBJ1-1
TGTGCCAGCATGGTGCGGGCCATGAACACTGAAGCTTTCTTT
CASMVRAMNTEAFF
>NA|TRBV10-3|TRBD1|TRBJ1-2
TGTGCCATCAGGGGACAGGTGAGAGGAAGCTACACCTTC
CAIRGQVRGSYTF
>NA|TRBV5-1|TRBD1|TRBJ2-7
TGCGCCAGCAGCTCGGACAGGGGCGGCGAGCAGTACTTC
CASSSDRGGEQYF
>few|TRBV5-1|TRBD2|TRBJ2-5
TGCGCCAGCAGCTTGGCCTCGGCTAGCGGGTTCCAAGAGACCCAGTACTTC
CASSLASASGFQETQYF
>NA|TRBV6-5|NA|TRBJ1-4
TGTGCCAGCAGTCCGAGGCTCTATAATGAAAAACTGTTTTTT
CASSPRLYNEKLFF
>once|TRBV7-9|NA|TRBJ1-5
TGTGCCAGCAGCTTAGAAGAGGGTCGGGGGAATCAGCCCCAGCATTTT
CASSLEEGRGNQPQHF
>few|TRBV18|NA|TRBJ2-5
TGTGCCAGCTCACCACGGGTCAGGCAAGAGACCCAGTACTTC
CASSPRVRQETQYF
>NA|TRBV28|NA|TRBJ1-6
TGTGCCAGCCAACCCCTATCCTATAATTCACCCCTCCACTTT
CASQPLSYNSPLHF
>NA|TRBV11-2|NA|TRBJ2-2
TGTGCCAGCAGCTTAGGGTCCAGTACCGGGACCGGGGAGCTGTTTTTT
CASSLGSSTGTGELFF
>few|TRBV5-5|NA|TRBJ1-5
TGTGCCAGCAGCTTGTCCGGAGGTGGTCAGCCCCAGCATTTT
CASSLSGGGQPQHF
>once|TRBV4-3|NA|TRBJ1-6
TGCGCCAGCAGCCCCCGGCCGGAGGGGCGGGATTCACCCCTCCACTTT
CASSPRPEGRDSPLHF
>NA|TRBV11-2|NA|TRBJ1-1
TGTGCCAGCAGCCGGAGCCGGGAATCCTCCCTTCGGGCTGAAGCTTTCTTT
CASSRSRESSLRAEAFF
>NA|TRBV5-6|NA|TRBJ2-3
TGTGCCAGCAGCTTGGCCAAACAGGGCAGCACAGATACGCAGTATTTT
CASSLAKQGSTDTQYF
>once|TRBV7-9|TRBD2|TRBJ2-5
TGTGCCAGCAGCCGGGGGGTCGTAGAGACCCAGTACTTC
CASSRGVVETQYF
>NA|TRBV6-4|TRBD1|TRBJ2-1
TGTGCCAGCAGCCGGGACAGGGGATTTGAGCAGTTCTTC
CASSRDRGFEQFF
>NA|TRBV5-1|NA|TRBJ1-1
TGCGCCAGCAGCTCCTGGTCGGACAGCAACACTGAAGCTTTCTTT
CASSSWSDSNTEAFF
>NA|TRBV6-4|TRBD1|TRBJ1-1
TGTGCCAGCAGTACCCAGGGGGCGTTTGGCACTGAAGCTTTCTTT
CASSTQGAFGTEAFF
>NA|TRBV20-1|NA|TRBJ1-2
TGCAGTGCCGTAGGAGCTTGGGGCTACACCTTC
CSAVGAWGYTF
>few|TRBV30|TRBD1|TRBJ1-1
TGTGCCTGGAGTCCGTTGGTAGGGGACAGAAACACTGAAGCTTTCTTT
CAWSPLVGDRNTEAFF
>NA|TRBV6-1|TRBD1|TRBJ1-5
TGTGCCAGCAGTGACTGGACAGGCCTACTCAATCAGCCCCAGCATTTT
CASSDWTGLLNQPQHF
>NA|TRBV10-2|NA|TRBJ1-1
TGCGCGAGTGGTACTACAGGGCGTAACACTGAAGCTTTCTTT
CASGTTGRNTEAFF
>NA|TRBV5-1|NA|TRBJ2-5
TGCGCCAGCAGTCAGCCCGGGACTTCTAGGGAGACCCAGTACTTC
CASSQPGTSRETQYF
>NA|TRBV5-1|NA|TRBJ1-4
TGCGCCAGCAGCTTGACAGGGAGCGAAAAACTGTTTTTT
CASSLTGSEKLFF
>NA|TRBV5-1|TRBD1|TRBJ2-3
TGCGCCAGCAGCCCCACCTCCCGGACAGGTCGATACACAGATACGCAGTATTTT
CASSPTSRTGRYTDTQYF
>NA|TRBV7-8|TRBD1|TRBJ2-7
TGTGCCAGCAGCGCCGGGACAGGAGGTGGCTCCTACGAGCAGTACTTC
CASSAGTGGGSYEQYF
>NA|TRBV27|TRBD1|TRBJ2-6
TGTGCCAGCAGTTTGGACAGGGGAAGCATTGGGGCCAACGTCCTGACTTTC
CASSLDRGSIGANVLTF
>NA|TRBV5-6|NA|TRBJ1-3
TGTGCCAGCAGCTTAGGGGGATCCGGAAACACCATATATTTT
CASSLGGSGNTIYF
>once|TRBV27|TRBD1|TRBJ1-2
TGTGCCAGCAGGGTTAAGGGACAGACGATGGGATCCGAGGGCTACACCTTC
CASRVKGQTMGSEGYTF
>NA|TRBV11-3|NA|TRBJ1-1
TGTGCCAGCAGCCAAGGGAGGGGCCAGATGGCTTTCTTT
CASSQGRGQMAFF
>NA|TRBV20-1|NA|TRBJ1-2
TGCAGTGCTAGAACTATCTATGGCTACACCTTC
CSARTIYGYTF
>NA|TRBV9|NA|TRBJ1-1
TGTGCCAGCAGCCCTTGGGGCGGCACTGAAGCTTTCTTT
CASSPWGGTEAFF
>NA|TRBV5-1|TRBD2|TRBJ2-1
TGCGCCAGCAGCTACACCCGGGACTACAACAATGAGCAGTTCTTC
CASSYTRDYNNEQFF
>NA|TRBV3-1/TRBV3-2|NA|TRBJ1-5
TGTGCCAGCAGCCAAGATTTACAGGGTCGTCAGCCCCAGCATTTT
CASSQDLQGRQPQHF
>once|TRBV6-5|NA|TRBJ1-2
TGTGCCAGCAGTTACACAGACCCCGGGGGCTATGGCTACACCTTC
CASSYTDPGGYGYTF
>NA|TRBV4-3|TRBD1|TRBJ1-2
TGCGCCAGCAGCCATTTTGCCTCCGGGACAGCCGAAAACTATGGCTACACCTTC
CASSHFASGTAENYGYTF
>NA|TRBV7-9|TRBD1|TRBJ1-4
TGTGCCAGCAGCCCTTACAGGGGTGGTGCAACTAATGAAAAACTGTTTTTT
CASSPYRGGATNEKLFF
>NA|TRBV18|NA|TRBJ2-7
TGTGCCAGCTCATCCGACAGGCAGGGTGAGCAGTACTTC
CASSSDRQGEQYF
>NA|TRBV11-2|NA|TRBJ1-1
TGTGCCAGCAGTTCTCCAGGGCGCAACACTGAAGCTTTCTTT
CASSSPGRNTEAFF
>NA|TRBV4-1|NA|TRBJ2-1
TGCGCCAGCAGCCAACAGGGAGGCAATGAGCAGTTCTTC
CASSQQGGNEQFF
>NA|TRBV7-2|TRBD1|TRBJ1-2
TGTGCCAGCAGCACTAGGCCTCGGGGTTTGGGACAGCCGGGGGGCTACACCTTC
CASSTRPRGLGQPGGYTF
>NA|TRBV2|NA|TRBJ1-5
TGTGCCAGCAGTGGACTAACACAGCCCCAGCATTTT
CASSGLTQPQHF